A single sample is the source of the 6 T cell receptor beta chains below, sequenced in a study of Ad26.COV2.S vaccination and SARS-CoV-2 variants. The protocol was immunoSEQ multiplex PCR, while the TCRdb copy is restricted to in-frame clones and leaves out a portion. The sample contains about 180,000 clones, roughly 85% of which appear only once. The input for sequencing was peripheral blood, taken after recovery from COVID-19. These receptors were obtained from a human donor who had recovered from COVID-19.

The genes are TRBV19 and TRBJ2-7; a weak D match, TRBD1 (5 bases). Deletions cut 3 bases from V and 2 bases from J, with 14 bases between. CDR3 length equals 15 residues. CDR1 LNHDA and CDR2 SQIVND come from the germline V gene (reference sequence). The CDR3 sequence is CASSIPGLDTYEQYF. The DNA for the CDR3 is TGTGCCAGTAGTATCCCCGGGTTGGACACCTACGAGCAGTACTTC.

This clone is a singleton in its sample. The V and J genes are TRBV5-6 and TRBJ2-7; the match to TRBD2 covers 7 bases. Germline CDR1 and CDR2: SGHDT and YYEEEE. This CDR3 is 16 amino acids long. Trimming removed 3 bases from V and 2 bases from J; junction bases left unmatched: 11. The CDR3 is CASSSRLSGVPYEQYF. For the CDR3, the DNA is TGTGCCAGCAGCTCCCGACTGAGCGGGGTCCCCTACGAGCAGTACTTC. Full variable domain (rest looked up from reference TRBV5-6 and TRBJ2-7): DAGVTQSPTHLIKTRGQQVTLRCSPKSGHDTVSWYQQALGQGPQFIFQYYEEEERQRGNFPDRFSGHQFPNYSSELNVNALLLGDSALYLCASSSRLSGVPYEQYFGPGTRLTVT.

This chain links TRBV12-3 or TRBV12-4 with TRBJ2-1; tentatively, D is TRBD2 (5 bases). Trimming stripped 3 bases from V and 6 bases from J, with 9 bases between. The CDR3 consists of 13 residues. The CDR3 region is CASSFGRSNEQFF. In DNA form, the CDR3 reads TGTGCCAGCAGTTTTGGGAGAAGCAATGAGCAGTTCTTC.

The chain combines TRBV4-2 with TRBJ1-5; possible D gene TRBD1, 5 bases. CDR1 and CDR2 from the germline V gene are LGHNA and YNFKEQ. V shed 4 bases and J shed 4 bases, with 8 bases lying between them. This CDR3 is built from 13 residues. CDR3 sequence: CASSLTANQPQHF. The CDR3, as DNA: TGTGCCAGCAGCCTGACAGCAAATCAGCCCCAGCATTTT.

The rearrangement links TRBV5-1 to TRBJ2-1; D may be TRBD2 (5 bases). Germline CDR1 and CDR2: SGHRS and YFSETQ. This CDR3 is built from 15 residues. The V gene lost 4 bases and the J gene lost 4 bases, with 15 bases spanning the gap. The CDR3 sequence: CASSPGERRYNEQFF. CDR3 DNA: TGCGCCAGCAGCCCTGGTGAGCGGAGATACAATGAGCAGTTCTTC.

The CDR3 region is CSVGGYGELFF. The CDR3 DNA reads as TGCAGCGTTGGGGGCTACGGGGAGCTGTTTTTT. The chain couples TRBV29-1 to TRBJ2-2; perhaps TRBD1 as D (5 bases). The germline V gene has CDR1 SQVTM and CDR2 ANQGSEA. The CDR3 is made up of 11 amino acids. Deletions cut 4 bases from V and 7 bases from J, with 7 bases between.